This entry lists 15 T cell receptor beta chains sequenced from one sample in a study of T cell repertoires in cytomegalovirus infection. TCRdb re-derived calls from the reads in MiXCR, one entry per CDR3 protein. The sample shows around 280,000 distinct CDR3 sequences, about a tenth of them seen only once. The sequencing sample was made of PBMCs. These receptors were taken from a human donor in good health (CMV status not recorded). Some clones in this sample may be carry-over from other donors' samples.

This clonotype was recorded at least ten times. In nucleotides, the CDR3 is TGTGCCACGTGGATGAGCTCCTACAATGAGCAGTTCTTC. Translated: CATWMSSYNEQFF. The gene calls are TRBV28 and TRBJ2-1; no clear D. The CDR3 has 13 amino acids. Germline V gene lookup returns CDR1 MDHEN and CDR2 SYDVKM. V was clipped by 10 bases and J by 0 bases, with 10 bases between them.

This clonotype turned up a few times. The chain has TRBV2 and TRBJ2-5, with D tentatively TRBD1 (6 bases). The V gene lost 6 bases and the J gene lost 5 bases, with 19 bases spanning the gap. Germline V gene sequence: CDR1 SNHLY, CDR2 FYNNEI. The CDR3 extends over 15 amino acids. CDR3 sequence reads: CASRGAGELQETQYF. CDR3 in DNA: TGTGCCAGCAGGGGGGCAGGGGAACTTCAGGAGACCCAGTACTTC.

This clonotype was seen many times. This rearrangement joins TRBV27 to TRBJ1-1, with a possible D match to TRBD1 (5 bases). Trimming pared 3 bases from V and 7 bases from J, leaving 9 bases between. CDR3 size: 12 residues. Germline V gene sequence: CDR1 MNHEY, CDR2 SMNVEV (reference sequence). The CDR3 reads CASSLLGVEAFF. The CDR3 nucleotides read TGTGCCAGCAGTTTGTTGGGGGTTGAAGCTTTCTTT.

The chain joins TRBV6-6 to TRBJ1-5; D is unclear. The V gene lost 0 bases and the J gene lost 6 bases, with 3 bases spanning the gap. The CDR3 covers 12 residues. CDR1 is MNHNY and CDR2 is SVGAGI in the germline V gene (reference sequence). For the CDR3, the DNA is TGTGCCAGCAGTTACTCCAGTCAGCCCCAGCATTTT. It codes for CASSYSSQPQHF.

This clonotype has ten or more counts. V is TRBV7-9 and J is TRBJ1-1; maybe TRBD1 (6 bases). Germline assignment: CDR1 SEHNR and CDR2 FQNEAQ (reference sequence). The CDR3 is 16 amino acids. V was shortened by 2 bases and J by 4 bases, with 17 bases between the two germline ends. In nucleotides, the CDR3 is TGTGCCAGCAGCTTAAGTGTCAAGGACAGCGGCACTGAAGCTTTCTTT. This sequence encodes CASSLSVKDSGTEAFF.

Ten or more counts support this clonotype. The chain is built from TRBV12-3 or TRBV12-4 and TRBJ2-3; TRBD2 aligns across 8 bases. The J segment lost 2 bases and the V segment lost 6 bases, leaving 10 bases of the junction unmatched. There are 16 residues in the CDR3. CDR3 nucleotides: TGTGCCAGCAGCACCCTACTAGCGGTATACACAGATACGCAGTATTTT. Amino acids: CASSTLLAVYTDTQYF.

At least ten counts were recorded for this clonotype. The chain combines TRBV7-2 with TRBJ2-5, with D uncertain. The CDR3 length is 13 residues. Trimming stripped 3 bases from V and 5 bases from J, with 10 bases between. Germline V gene lookup returns CDR1 SGHTA and CDR2 FQGNSA. CDR3 nucleotides: TGTGCCAGCAGCTTGGGGTGGGTGGAGACCCAGTACTTC. The encoded protein is CASSLGWVETQYF. Looking up the rest from reference TRBV7-2 and TRBJ2-5 gives the full variable domain: GAGVSQSPSNKVTEKGKDVELRCDPISGHTALYWYRQSLGQGLEFLIYFQGNSAPDKSGLPSDRFSAERTGGSVSTLTIQRTQQEDSAVYLCASSLGWVETQYFGPGTRLLVL.

This clonotype was counted many times. The chain uses TRBV28 and TRBJ2-7; a weak D match, TRBD2 (6 bases). V was trimmed by 6 bases and J by 0 bases, leaving 24 bases between them. The CDR3 sequence is 18 residues long. Germline lookup yields CDR1 MDHEN and CDR2 SYDVKM. DNA for the CDR3: TGTGCCAGCAGCACCATTGACCCGAGGAGGGCGCCCTCCTACGAGCAGTACGTC. Translation gives CASSTIDPRRAPSYEQYV.

This clonotype was found a few times. This sequence joins TRBV20-1 and TRBJ2-4; 15 bases align to TRBD2. This CDR3 region has 18 residues. The V segment lost 6 bases and the J segment 5 bases; nucleotides outside the gene matches: 14. CDR1 is DFQATT and CDR2 is SNEGSKA in the germline V gene (reference sequence). In nucleotides, the CDR3 is TGCAGTGCCCGGGGACTAGCGGGGGGCGGATTCGGGGAAAACATTCAGTACTTC. Translating gives CSARGLAGGGFGENIQYF.

This clonotype turned up a few times. The J gene is TRBJ1-3, the V gene TRBV12-3 or TRBV12-4; D is possibly TRBD1 (5 bases). Trimming left V 5 bases short and J 8 bases short, with 13 bases between. The CDR3 is 13 residues long. The CDR3 sequence: CASSEGARDTIYF. For the CDR3, the DNA is TGTGCCAGCAGTGAAGGGGCAAGGGACACCATATATTTT.

As regards this clonotype: One end of the junction fails to match germline, which may point to a read error. The V call is TRBV7-6, the J call TRBJ2-7; TRBD1 matches at 7 bases. The CDR3 totals 13 residues. Germline CDR1 and CDR2: SGHVS and FNYEAQ. The CDR3 DNA reads TGTGCCAACAGCTTGGCGGCAGGGGGCGAGCAGTACTTC. Translating it yields CANSLAAGGEQYF.

The chain recombines TRBV20-1 with TRBJ1-2; weak D call: TRBD1 (6 bases). This CDR3 comprises 15 residues. Germline assignment: CDR1 DFQATT and CDR2 SNEGSKA (reference sequence). Trimming cost V 0 bases and J 1 base, with 12 bases left between them. This CDR3 is CSAREGQLLNYGYTF. CDR3 DNA sequence: TGCAGTGCTAGAGAAGGACAGCTCCTTAACTATGGCTACACCTTC.

This clonotype appeared many times. A single base separates this from a much larger clone, so it may be a read error. The chain uses TRBV5-4 and TRBJ2-2; D is uncertain. Germline V lookup: CDR1 SGHNT, CDR2 YYREEE (reference sequence). V was clipped by 1 base and J by 1 base, with 5 bases between them. The CDR3 contains 14 residues. In DNA, the CDR3 is TGTGCCAGCAGCTTGCCAGGGAACACCGGGGAGCTGTTTTTT. Its protein is CASSLPGNTGELFF.

As regards this clonotype: It may be a read error: a sequence one base away is much more abundant. The CDR3 spells CAASSSRNTEAFF. The CDR3 DNA reads TGTGCCGCCAGCAGTAGCAGGAACACTGAAGCTTTCTTT. The chain couples TRBV15 to TRBJ1-1; D gene ambiguous. CDR1 LNHNV and CDR2 YYDKDF come from the germline V gene (reference sequence). There are 13 residues in the CDR3. Filled out from reference TRBV15 and TRBJ1-1, the complete variable domain reads DAMVIQNPRYQVTQFGKPVTLSCSQTLNHNVMYWYQQKSSQAPKLLFHYYDKDFNNEADTPDNFQSRRPNTSFCFLDIRSPGLGDTAMYLCAASSSRNTEAFFGQGTRLTVV.

This clonotype was observed at least ten times. The CDR3 DNA reads as TGTGCCAGCAGTGGCCCAACGGATGAAAAACTGTTTTTT. Residues: CASSGPTDEKLFF. The rearrangement joins TRBV2 to TRBJ1-4; D unresolved. Germline CDR1 SNHLY, CDR2 FYNNEI. The CDR3 length is 13 residues. V was pared by 4 bases and J by 6 bases, with 9 bases between.